These 24 T cell receptor beta chains were all obtained from the same sample, sequenced in a study of response to subunit inactivated influenza vaccine. TCRdb analysed the RT-PCR reads with MiXCR anew, one entry per CDR3 protein. Of about half a million distinct CDR3 sequences detected, 25% appear once; the ten largest clones hold under 2.5%. This specimen was CD4+ T cells sorted from PBMCs, taken 4 to 6 days after vaccination. These TCRs come from a man aged 50 or older who received an inactivated influenza vaccine.

This clonotype was seen a handful of times. J is TRBJ2-3 and V is TRBV6-4; TRBD1 aligns across 8 bases. The CDR3 runs 15 residues. V lost 6 bases, J lost 3 bases, and 8 bases stayed unmatched. Germline CDR1 is MRHNA and CDR2 is SNTAGT. The CDR3 DNA is TGTGCCAGCAGCAACGGACAGGGAGGAACAGATACGCAGTATTTT. Its protein is CASSNGQGGTDTQYF.

This clonotype was seen a few times. CDR3 amino acids: CASSQDSQNYGYTF. DNA for the CDR3: TGCGCCAGCAGCCAAGATTCACAAAACTATGGCTACACCTTC. This sequence joins TRBV4-1 and TRBJ1-2; D call uncertain. The CDR3 sequence is 14 residues long. V was shortened by 0 bases and J by 2 bases, with 7 bases between the two germline ends. Germline V CDR1 and CDR2: MGHRA, YSYEKL.

This clonotype showed up many times. The CDR3 bases are TGTGCCAGCAGCTCTGGAGGAAATAATTCACCCCTCCACTTT. Protein product: CASSSGGNNSPLHF. This chain links TRBV12-3 or TRBV12-4 with TRBJ1-6; D call uncertain. V lost 6 bases to trimming and J lost 5 bases, with 11 bases between them. CDR3 length: 14 residues.

This clonotype was found many times. This chain connects TRBV29-1 to TRBJ2-5, with D perhaps matching TRBD1 (6 bases). CDR1 SQVTM and CDR2 ANQGSEA come from the germline V gene. V was pared by 3 bases and J by 4 bases, with 12 bases between. This CDR3 comprises 13 residues. CDR3 region: CSVERGRGETQYF. CDR3 coding DNA: TGCAGCGTTGAGAGGGGCAGGGGAGAGACCCAGTACTTC.

V and J are TRBV20-1 and TRBJ2-5; either TRBD1 or TRBD2 may fit D (7 bases each). Germline V gives CDR1 DFQATT, CDR2 SNEGSKA (reference sequence). V was shortened by 5 bases and J by 5 bases, with 15 bases between the two germline ends. The CDR3 runs 13 residues. The chain's CDR3 is CSAQGGGMETQYF. The CDR3 DNA follows: TGCAGTGCTCAGGGGGGGGGGATGGAGACCCAGTACTTC.

This clonotype was seen more than once but under ten times. The chain links TRBV6-2 or TRBV6-3 to TRBJ1-2; 7 bases align to TRBD1. Germline V gene sequence: CDR1 MNHEY, CDR2 SVGEGT. V lost 6 bases and J lost 8; bases outside the gene matches: 12. The length of the CDR3 is 14 residues. In nucleotides, the CDR3 is TGTGCCAGCAGCGGACAGGCGGCCCGTTGGGGCTACACCTTC. Translating gives CASSGQAARWGYTF.

This clonotype has more than one count but fewer than ten. The J gene is TRBJ2-5, the V gene TRBV12-5; D not certain. V lost 6 bases and J 5 bases, leaving 4 bases between the germline ends. Germline V gene data show CDR1 as LGHNT and CDR2 as FRNRAP. This CDR3 region has 10 residues. The DNA of the CDR3 is TGTGCTAGTGGAGGGGAGACCCAGTACTTC. Residues: CASGGETQYF.

V and J are TRBV20-1 and TRBJ2-3; D is possibly TRBD1 (6 bases). V shed 4 bases and J shed 7 bases, with 12 bases lying between them. Germline V gene data show CDR1 as DFQATT and CDR2 as SNEGSKA (reference sequence). The CDR3 loop spans 12 amino acids. CDR3 residues: CSATPQGNTQYF. For the CDR3, the DNA is TGCAGTGCTACCCCACAGGGAAATACGCAGTATTTT.

This clonotype was counted between two and nine times. The rearrangement joins TRBV11-2 to TRBJ2-1; 9 nucleotides align to TRBD1. With V trimmed by 1 base and J by 6 bases, 4 bases remained unmatched. This CDR3 is 15 amino acids long. Per the germline V gene, CDR1 is SGHAT and CDR2 is FQNNGV. The CDR3 sequence: CASSLVGQGINEQFF. CDR3 DNA: TGTGCCAGCAGCTTAGTGGGACAGGGTATCAATGAGCAGTTCTTC.

In its sample, this clonotype was seen a few times. The V and J genes are TRBV11-2 and TRBJ2-7; D might be TRBD1 (6 bases). Trimming cost V 5 bases and J 3 bases, with 14 bases left between them. Germline CDR1 reads SGHAT; CDR2 reads FQNNGV. CDR3 size: 14 residues. The DNA for the CDR3 is TGTGCCAGCAGCGCACAGGGCCCCATCTACGAGCAGTACTTC. This translates into CASSAQGPIYEQYF.

The J gene is TRBJ2-3, the V gene TRBV12-3 or TRBV12-4, with no clear D. Trimming removed 2 bases at V and 6 bases at J, with 12 bases between. The CDR3 covers 14 residues. The CDR3 loop reads CASSLIPLLDTQYF. The CDR3 DNA is TGTGCCAGCAGTTTAATCCCCCTACTGGATACGCAGTATTTT.

There are a few counts of this clonotype. V is TRBV7-8 and J is TRBJ2-3; no clear D gene. CDR1 SGHVS and CDR2 FQNEAQ come from the germline V gene. The CDR3 totals 14 residues. Trimming pared 1 base from V and 4 bases from J, leaving 9 bases between. The CDR3 nucleotides are TGTGCCAGCAGCTTAGGATACCGGCCAGATACGCAGTATTTT. Its protein product is CASSLGYRPDTQYF.

This chain uses TRBV24-1 with TRBJ2-7; 7 bases fit TRBD1. Germline values: CDR1 KGHDR, CDR2 SFDVKD. The CDR3 contains 15 residues. V gave up 3 bases and J gave up 2 bases; unmatched junction bases: 6. The CDR3 bases are TGTGCCACCAGTGATGGGACAGCGCCCACCTACGAGCAGTACTTC. As protein: CATSDGTAPTYEQYF.

V gene TRBV6-5 combines with J gene TRBJ1-2, with D tentatively TRBD1 (5 bases). The CDR3 has 13 residues. The germline V and J ends were trimmed by 2 bases and 6 bases, with 10 bases remaining between them. Looked up from germline, CDR1 is MNHEY and CDR2 is SVGAGI. The CDR3 DNA reads as TGTGCCAGCAGTTACGGGGGATTGAATGGCTACACCTTC. It is translated as CASSYGGLNGYTF.

In its sample, this clonotype was seen a few times. The chain carries TRBV10-3 and TRBJ2-1; TRBD1 aligns across 9 bases. This CDR3 spans 16 amino acids. Per the germline V gene, CDR1 is ENHRY and CDR2 is SYGVKD. The V segment lost 0 bases and the J segment 8 bases; nucleotides outside the gene matches: 8. CDR3 loop: CAISESGGTGSDEQFF. DNA for the CDR3: TGTGCCATCAGTGAGTCAGGCGGGACAGGGAGCGATGAGCAGTTCTTC.

The table lists this clonotype with a few counts. This sequence joins TRBV29-1 and TRBJ1-2; 8 bases match TRBD1. This CDR3 has 14 amino acids. The germline V gene encodes CDR1 SQVTM and CDR2 ANQGSEA. Trimming cost V 6 bases and J 2 bases; bases outside gene matches: 8. The CDR3 here is CSVGTGISNYGYTF. The CDR3 nucleotides are TGCAGCGTCGGGACAGGAATATCAAACTATGGCTACACCTTC.

This clonotype was picked up a small number of times. CDR3 in DNA: TGCAGTGCTAGGGGGAACCTAGGGTACGAGCAGTACTTC. It encodes CSARGNLGYEQYF. The chain has TRBV20-1 and TRBJ2-7, with D uncertain. Trimming cost V 3 bases and J 4 bases, with 13 bases left between them. The CDR3 has 13 amino acids. Germline lookup yields CDR1 DFQATT and CDR2 SNEGSKA (reference sequence).

The gene calls are TRBV6-1 and TRBJ2-3; 10 bases map to TRBD1. In germline, CDR1 is MNHNS, CDR2 SASEGT. The CDR3 has 15 residues. The ends lost 6 bases at V and 2 bases at J; junction bases unmatched: 5. This CDR3 is CASRDRGWPTDTQYF. The CDR3 DNA reads TGTGCCAGCAGGGACAGGGGGTGGCCCACAGATACGCAGTATTTT.

In this sample, this clonotype turned up a few times. This chain links TRBV29-1 with TRBJ2-7; D unresolved. V dropped 2 bases and J dropped 10 bases, with 3 bases sitting between them. This CDR3 region has 8 residues. Germline V gene sequence: CDR1 SQVTM, CDR2 ANQGSEA. The CDR3 loop is CSVESQYF. The CDR3, as DNA: TGCAGCGTTGAATCCCAGTACTTC.

The chain is built from TRBV28 and TRBJ2-2, with TRBD1 matching 8 bases. The V and J ends lost 5 bases and 8 bases, in that order; junction bases with no gene match: 10. The germline V gene encodes CDR1 MDHEN and CDR2 SYDVKM. This CDR3 contains 15 residues. The CDR3 bases are TGTGCCAGCAGTATCACAGGGGGGCGCTTTGGGGAGCTGTTTTTT. Protein product: CASSITGGRFGELFF.

The chain is built from TRBV20-1 and TRBJ2-5, with a tentative D call TRBD1 (5 bases). V was pared by 0 bases and J by 3 bases, with 14 bases between. The CDR3 extends over 15 amino acids. Germline V gene lookup returns CDR1 DFQATT and CDR2 SNEGSKA (reference sequence). CDR3 residues: CSARDHGQFKETQYF. The CDR3 nucleotides read TGCAGTGCTAGAGACCATGGACAATTTAAAGAGACCCAGTACTTC.

The V and J genes are TRBV4-1 and TRBJ2-1, with 16 positions matching TRBD2. Germline V gene sequence: CDR1 MGHRA, CDR2 YSYEKL. Trimming at V came to 4 bases and at J to 10 bases, leaving 7 bases not matched to a gene. The CDR3 loop spans 16 amino acids. DNA for the CDR3: TGCGCCAGCAGCCCAGGGACTAGCGGGAGGGCCAGAGAGCAGTTCTTC. This codes for CASSPGTSGRAREQFF.

This clonotype was counted ten times or more. The chain links TRBV12-3 or TRBV12-4 to TRBJ1-5; TRBD1 might be the D (6 bases). The CDR3 is made up of 13 amino acids. V gave up 5 bases and J gave up 1 base, with 6 bases separating them. The CDR3 DNA is TGTGCCAGCAGTGGACAGAGCAATCAGCCCCAGCATTTT. This encodes CASSGQSNQPQHF.

This clonotype has more than one count but fewer than ten. The rearrangement joins TRBV18 to TRBJ1-1; D uncertain. The germline V and J ends were trimmed by 4 bases and 1 base, with 7 bases remaining between them. This CDR3 spans 13 amino acids. Germline CDR1 KGHSH, CDR2 LQKENI. CDR3 protein: CASSLTQNTEAFF. Here the CDR3 DNA reads TGTGCCAGCTCACTTACACAGAACACTGAAGCTTTCTTT.